A selection of T cell receptor beta chains follows, all from one sample in a study of radiation and T cells in renal cell carcinoma. TCRdb keeps only in-frame clones here, not all; method: immunoSEQ multiplex PCR. The sample carries approximately 150,000 clones, 88% recorded once. The material was blood, obtained from a patient whose treatment included radiotherapy and nephrectomy. Receptors originate from a woman in her 70s with renal cell carcinoma. Each CDR3 is given with its conserved first and last residue. A D gene is named only where the DNA matches it firmly. Size tells how often a clone was seen (once, few, many) or the class of an expanded clone, and some rows leave it out.

J gene	clone size	V gene	D gene	CDR3 DNA	CDR3 protein
TRBJ2-7	few	TRBV7-6	TRBD1	TGTGCCAGCAGCTTAAGCGGGACAGGGGGCTACGAGCAGTACTTC	CASSLSGTGGYEQYF
TRBJ2-1	.	TRBV30	TRBD2	TGTGCCTGGACGGCTAGCGGGGGGAGCTCCTACAATGAGCAGTTCTTC	CAWTASGGSSYNEQFF
TRBJ1-6	.	TRBV27	.	TGTGCCAGCAGTTCCTACACCAGCCGGAATTCACCCCTCCACTTT	CASSSYTSRNSPLHF
TRBJ1-1	.	TRBV5-1	.	TGCGCCAGCAGCTTGACAGGGCCGAACACTGAAGCTTTCTTT	CASSLTGPNTEAFF
TRBJ1-2	once	TRBV5-6	TRBD1	TGTGCCAGCAGCGAGACAGGGGGCGCGGGTGGCTACACCTTC	CASSETGGAGGYTF
TRBJ2-1	.	TRBV19	TRBD2	TGTGCCAGTAGTATCCTTCGCGGGGGGGCGTATGAGCAGTTCTTC	CASSILRGGAYEQFF
TRBJ1-5	few	TRBV30	.	TGTGCCTGGAGTCGGGACACCTCCAATCAGCCCCAGCATTTT	CAWSRDTSNQPQHF
TRBJ2-7	.	TRBV4-3	.	TGCGCCAGCAGCCCCGGATCACCGACCGCTCCCTACGAGCAGTACTTC	CASSPGSPTAPYEQYF
TRBJ2-2	.	TRBV30	.	TGTGCCTGGAGTGTAAAGGTCGGGGAGCTGTTTTTT	CAWSVKVGELFF
TRBJ1-2	.	TRBV30	.	TGTGCCAGCCAGAGCCTAGGGTTTGGCTACACCTTC	CASQSLGFGYTF
TRBJ1-2	.	TRBV6-6	.	TGTGCCAGCAGTTACACAGGGAACTATGGCTACACCTTC	CASSYTGNYGYTF
TRBJ1-1	.	TRBV28	TRBD1	TGTGCCAGCAGTTATATCACCGGGACAGGGCTAAACACTGAAGCTTTCTTT	CASSYITGTGLNTEAFF
TRBJ2-2	once	TRBV14	.	TGTGCCAGCAGCCAAGCGGCAGGGGTAACCGGGGAGCTGTTTTTT	CASSQAAGVTGELFF
TRBJ1-2	.	TRBV5-1	.	TGCGCCAGCAGCTTGGGTATCCGTGGAGGGGGCTATGGCTACACCTTC	CASSLGIRGGGYGYTF
TRBJ2-2	.	TRBV6-4	TRBD2	TGTGCCAGCAGTCCTAGGACTAGCGGGTGGAACACCGGGGAGCTGTTTTTT	CASSPRTSGWNTGELFF
TRBJ2-3	.	TRBV4-3	.	TGCGCCAGCAGCCAAGGGCGCAGAACAGATACGCAGTATTTT	CASSQGRRTDTQYF
TRBJ2-5	.	TRBV7-8	.	TGTGCCAGCAGCTTGGGAAAAGAGACCCAGTACTTC	CASSLGKETQYF
TRBJ1-2	.	TRBV4-2	TRBD1	TGTGCCAGCAGCCAAGATTCATCGACAGGGGGCGGGAATGGCTACACCTTC	CASSQDSSTGGGNGYTF
TRBJ2-2	.	TRBV13	TRBD1	TGTGCCAGCAGCAGCCGACAGGGGTGGGGCACCGGGGAGCTGTTTTTT	CASSSRQGWGTGELFF
TRBJ1-5	once	TRBV6-4	TRBD1	TGTGCCAGCGCGGGACAGCCGAATCAGCCCCAGCATTTT	CASAGQPNQPQHF
TRBJ2-2	.	TRBV11-2	.	TGTGCCAGCAGCTTAGACCGGCCTACCGGGGAGCTGTTTTTT	CASSLDRPTGELFF
TRBJ2-3	.	TRBV29-1	TRBD2	TGCAGCGTTGTGCCGGCGGGGGGGCGCTTAGATACGCAGTATTTT	CSVVPAGGRLDTQYF
TRBJ1-6	.	TRBV6-9	TRBD1	TGTGCCAGCAGACCCACAGGGGGGAATTCACCCCTCCACTTT	CASRPTGGNSPLHF
TRBJ2-1	.	TRBV6-1	.	TGTGCCAGCAGTGCCGATGGGATTCCCGGCTACAATGAGCAGTTCTTC	CASSADGIPGYNEQFF
TRBJ2-2	.	TRBV4-3	TRBD2	TGCGCCAGCAGCCAAGCCCATCCGGGACTAGGCGGGGCCGGGGAGCTGTTTTTT	CASSQAHPGLGGAGELFF
TRBJ2-2	.	TRBV5-1	.	TGCGCCAGCAACCCTACCTTCGACGTCGGGGAGCTGTTTTTT	CASNPTFDVGELFF
TRBJ1-3	.	TRBV9	.	TGTGCCAGCAGCGTACAGCCTGATGGAAACACCATATATTTT	CASSVQPDGNTIYF
TRBJ1-5	.	TRBV5-1	.	TGCGCCAGCAGCCCTGACTCAGGGTATCAGCCCCAGCATTTT	CASSPDSGYQPQHF
TRBJ2-7	.	TRBV5-4	TRBD2	TGTGCCAGCAGCCCCGGGACTAGCGGGGGGGGCTCTAGACCCTACGAGCAGTACTTC	CASSPGTSGGGSRPYEQYF
TRBJ1-1	.	TRBV30	.	TGTGCCTTATCTCCGGACGTGATCACTGAAGCTTTCTTT	CALSPDVITEAFF
TRBJ1-6	.	TRBV13	.	TGTGCCAGCAGCTTAGGTGTCGGCGAATCACCCCTCCACTTT	CASSLGVGESPLHF
TRBJ1-1	.	TRBV6-1	.	TGTGCCAGCAGTGACCTCGACCAGGGGCCGTACACTGAAGCTTTCTTT	CASSDLDQGPYTEAFF
TRBJ1-2	once	TRBV19	.	TGTGCCAGTAGTTTGTTACAGCTTGGCTATGGCTACACCTTC	CASSLLQLGYGYTF
TRBJ2-1	.	TRBV30	TRBD2	TGTGCCTGGAGGGCTAGCGGGGGGCCGGGGCAGTTCTTC	CAWRASGGPGQFF
TRBJ1-4	.	TRBV25-1	TRBD1	TGTGCCAGCAGTGAATCGGGACAGGCCCTTAATGAAAAACTGTTTTTT	CASSESGQALNEKLFF